The rows below give T cell receptor beta chains drawn from one sample of a study of regulatory T cells in long-lasting Graves disease. Via MiXCR, TCRdb re-called the multiplex PCR reads, giving one row per CDR3 protein. The sample contains approximately 400,000 distinct CDR3 sequences, about a sixth of which appear only once. This specimen was peripheral blood mononuclear cells (PBMCs), taken at new diagnosis, from a patient treated with antithyroid drugs. The receptors were gathered from a female donor with Graves disease. Each CDR3 is given with its conserved first and last residue. A D gene is named only where the DNA matches it firmly.

>TRBV7-2|TRBJ2-5|NA
CASSFNLPQETQYF
>TRBV7-2|TRBJ2-4|TRBD1
CASSAGQGFGNIQYF
>TRBV6-1|TRBJ1-2|NA
CASSGQGGTYGYTF
>TRBV28|TRBJ1-1|NA
CASSLWVSLENTEAFF
>TRBV20-1|TRBJ2-3|NA
CSAIDGDTQYF
>TRBV6-1|TRBJ2-5|NA
CASSEVEGETQYF
>TRBV20-1|TRBJ1-1|TRBD1
CSANRGMNTEAFF
>TRBV29-1|TRBJ1-2|NA
CSVGVGGDYGYTF
>TRBV3-1|TRBJ2-3|TRBD2
CASSRSGGQDTQYF
>TRBV7-3|TRBJ2-1|TRBD2
CASSLTGLPGVHEQFF
>TRBV10-3|TRBJ1-1|NA
CAISDSGVGTEAFF
>TRBV7-9|TRBJ2-1|NA
CASSPRQSIEQFF
>TRBV10-1|TRBJ2-1|NA
CASSDPQRGYEQFF
>TRBV28|TRBJ2-5|NA
CASSSGGVQQETQYF
>TRBV9|TRBJ2-7|NA
CASSVASTGYEQYF
>TRBV6-1|TRBJ2-1|NA
CASSEPGLPRTGEQFF
>TRBV7-9|TRBJ2-6|NA
CASSSARSGANVLTF
>TRBV5-1|TRBJ2-2|TRBD1
CASSSLEGGQEFTGELFF
>TRBV3-1|TRBJ2-1|NA
CASSQGLGEQFF
>TRBV10-3|TRBJ2-7|NA
CAISEYAGGGWYEQYF
>TRBV11-2|TRBJ2-3|NA
CASSLVGGNTDTQYF
>TRBV11-2|TRBJ2-7|NA
CASRAGLNYEQYF
>TRBV6-1|TRBJ2-3|NA
CASRDTGLTDTQYF
>TRBV12-3/TRBV12-4|TRBJ2-7|TRBD1
CASSFTGTGPYEQYF
>TRBV5-8|TRBJ2-7|TRBD2
CASSTGTSGSSYEQYF
>TRBV27|TRBJ1-5|NA
CASSLSYNRNNQPQHF
>TRBV28|TRBJ1-2|NA
CASSGLPGTLSYGYTF
>TRBV10-1|TRBJ2-7|TRBD2
CASSELTSGSYDEQYF
>TRBV12-3/TRBV12-4|TRBJ1-2|TRBD1
CASRLGRGQTF
>TRBV7-9|TRBJ1-4|NA
CASTPREGATNEKLFF
>TRBV20-1|TRBJ2-3|TRBD2
CSALQLARVTDTQYF
>TRBV4-2|TRBJ1-4|TRBD1
CASSQVRRGRAWTNEKLFF
>TRBV29-1|TRBJ2-5|TRBD2
CSVAAYSGREQETQYF